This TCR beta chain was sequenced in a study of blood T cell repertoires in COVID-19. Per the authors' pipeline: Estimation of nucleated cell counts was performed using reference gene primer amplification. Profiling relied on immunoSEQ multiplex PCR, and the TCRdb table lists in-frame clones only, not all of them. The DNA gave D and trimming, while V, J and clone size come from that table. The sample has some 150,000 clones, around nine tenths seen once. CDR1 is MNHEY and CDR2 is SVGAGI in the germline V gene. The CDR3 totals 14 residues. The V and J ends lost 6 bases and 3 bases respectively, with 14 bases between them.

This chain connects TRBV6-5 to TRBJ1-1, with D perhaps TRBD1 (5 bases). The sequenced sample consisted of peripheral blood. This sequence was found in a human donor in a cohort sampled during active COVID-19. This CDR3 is CASSLGEGYTEAFF. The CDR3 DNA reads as TGTGCCAGCAGCCTAGGGGAGGGGTACACTGAAGCTTTCTTT.